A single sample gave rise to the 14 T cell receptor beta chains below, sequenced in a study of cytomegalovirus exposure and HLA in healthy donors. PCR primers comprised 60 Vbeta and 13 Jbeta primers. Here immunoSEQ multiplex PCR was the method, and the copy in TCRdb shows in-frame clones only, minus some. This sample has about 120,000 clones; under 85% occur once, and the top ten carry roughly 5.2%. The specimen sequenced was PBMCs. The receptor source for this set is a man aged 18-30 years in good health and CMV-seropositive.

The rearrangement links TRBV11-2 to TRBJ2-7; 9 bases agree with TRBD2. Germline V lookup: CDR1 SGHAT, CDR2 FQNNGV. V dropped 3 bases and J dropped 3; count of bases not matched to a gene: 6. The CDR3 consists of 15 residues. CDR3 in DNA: TGTGCCAGCAGCTTTGGGGGTAGCGGGGGCTACGAGCAGTACTTC. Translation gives CASSFGGSGGYEQYF.

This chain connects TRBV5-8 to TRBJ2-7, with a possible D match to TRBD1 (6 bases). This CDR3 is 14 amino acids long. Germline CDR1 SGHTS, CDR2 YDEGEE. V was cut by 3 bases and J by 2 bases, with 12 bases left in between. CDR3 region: CASSYRERTYEQYF. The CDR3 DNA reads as TGTGCCAGCAGCTACAGGGAGAGAACCTACGAGCAGTACTTC.

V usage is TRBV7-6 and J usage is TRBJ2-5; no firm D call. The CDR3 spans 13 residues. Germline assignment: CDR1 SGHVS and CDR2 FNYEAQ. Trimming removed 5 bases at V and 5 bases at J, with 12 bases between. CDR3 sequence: CASSLETWETQYF. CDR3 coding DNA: TGTGCCAGCAGCCTGGAGACTTGGGAGACCCAGTACTTC.

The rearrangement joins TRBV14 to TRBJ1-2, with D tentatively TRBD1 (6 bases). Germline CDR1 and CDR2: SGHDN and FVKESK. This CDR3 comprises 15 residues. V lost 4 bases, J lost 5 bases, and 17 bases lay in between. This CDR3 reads CASSPTGGAGYGYTF. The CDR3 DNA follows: TGTGCCAGCAGCCCTACCGGGGGGGCTGGTTATGGCTACACCTTC.

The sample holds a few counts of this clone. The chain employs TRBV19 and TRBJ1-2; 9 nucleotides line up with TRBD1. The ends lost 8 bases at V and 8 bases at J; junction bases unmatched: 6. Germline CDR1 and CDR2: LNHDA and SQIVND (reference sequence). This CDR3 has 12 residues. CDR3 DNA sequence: TGTGCCAGTGGACAGGGGCCTAGAGGCTACACCTTC. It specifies CASGQGPRGYTF.

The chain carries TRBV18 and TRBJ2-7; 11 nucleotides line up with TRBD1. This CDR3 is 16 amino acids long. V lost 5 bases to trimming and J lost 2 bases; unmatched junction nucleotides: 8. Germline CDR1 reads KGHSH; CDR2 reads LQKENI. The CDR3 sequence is CASSTDRGLSTYEQYF. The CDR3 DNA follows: TGTGCCAGCTCAACGGACAGGGGGCTTAGTACCTACGAGCAGTACTTC.

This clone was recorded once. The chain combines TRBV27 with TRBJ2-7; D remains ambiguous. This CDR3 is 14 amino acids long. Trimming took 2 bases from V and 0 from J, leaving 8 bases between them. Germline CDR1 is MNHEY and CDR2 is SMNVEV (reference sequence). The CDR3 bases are TGTGCCAGCAGTTTAGGGCTGCACTCCTACGAGCAGTACTTC. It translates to CASSLGLHSYEQYF.

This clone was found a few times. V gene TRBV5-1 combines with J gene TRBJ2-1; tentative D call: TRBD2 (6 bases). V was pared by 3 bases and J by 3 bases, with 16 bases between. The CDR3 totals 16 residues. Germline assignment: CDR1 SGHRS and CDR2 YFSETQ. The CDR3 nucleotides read TGCGCCAGCAGCTCCGAAGGGTTGGGGGGCTACAATGAGCAGTTCTTC. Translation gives CASSSEGLGGYNEQFF.

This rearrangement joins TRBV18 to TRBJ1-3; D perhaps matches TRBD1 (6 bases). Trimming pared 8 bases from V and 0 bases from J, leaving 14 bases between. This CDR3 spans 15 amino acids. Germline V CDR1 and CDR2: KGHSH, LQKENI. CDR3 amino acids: CASPRTGRSGNTIYF. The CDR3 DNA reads TGTGCCAGCCCTCGAACAGGGCGCTCTGGAAACACCATATATTTT.

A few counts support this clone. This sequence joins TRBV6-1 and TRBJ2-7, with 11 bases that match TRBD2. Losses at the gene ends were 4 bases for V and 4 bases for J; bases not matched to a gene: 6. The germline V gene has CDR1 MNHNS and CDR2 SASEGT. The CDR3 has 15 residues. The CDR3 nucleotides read TGTGCCAGCAGTGGTCTGACTAGCGGGGCTTACGAGCAGTACTTC. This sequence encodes CASSGLTSGAYEQYF.

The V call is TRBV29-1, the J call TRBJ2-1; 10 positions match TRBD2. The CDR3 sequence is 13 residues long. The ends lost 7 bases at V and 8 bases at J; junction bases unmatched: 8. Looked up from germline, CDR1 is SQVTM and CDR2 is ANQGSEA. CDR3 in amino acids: CSEFLAGEDEQFF. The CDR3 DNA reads TGCAGCGAATTTCTAGCGGGAGAGGATGAGCAGTTCTTC.

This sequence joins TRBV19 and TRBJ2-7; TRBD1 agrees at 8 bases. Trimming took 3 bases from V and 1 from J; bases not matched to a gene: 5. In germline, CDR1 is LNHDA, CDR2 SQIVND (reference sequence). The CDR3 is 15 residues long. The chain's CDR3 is CASSIHGQGSYEQYF. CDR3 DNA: TGTGCCAGTAGTATTCATGGACAGGGTTCCTACGAGCAGTACTTC. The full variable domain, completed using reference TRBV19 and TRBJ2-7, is DGGITQSPKYLFRKEGQNVTLSCEQNLNHDAMYWYRQDPGQGLRLIYYSQIVNDFQKGDIAEGYSVSREKKESFPLTVTSAQKNPTAFYLCASSIHGQGSYEQYFGPGTRLTVT.

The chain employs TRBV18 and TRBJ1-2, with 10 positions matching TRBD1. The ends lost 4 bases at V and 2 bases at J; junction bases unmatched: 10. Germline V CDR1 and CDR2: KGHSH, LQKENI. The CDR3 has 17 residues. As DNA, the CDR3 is TGTGCCAGCTCACACGGGCTGGGACAGGGGTCAAACTATGGCTACACCTTC. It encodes CASSHGLGQGSNYGYTF. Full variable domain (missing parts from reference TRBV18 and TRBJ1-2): NAGVMQNPRHLVRRRGQEARLRCSPMKGHSHVYWYRQLPEEGLKFMVYLQKENIIDESGMPKERFSAEFPKEGPSILRIQQVVRGDSAAYFCASSHGLGQGSNYGYTFGSGTRLTVV.

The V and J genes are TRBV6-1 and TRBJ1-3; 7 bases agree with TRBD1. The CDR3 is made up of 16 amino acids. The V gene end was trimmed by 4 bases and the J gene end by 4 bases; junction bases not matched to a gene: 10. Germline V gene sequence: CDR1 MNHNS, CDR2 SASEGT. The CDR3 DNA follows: TGTGCCAGCAGTGCCCGGGACAGCCGAGCGGGAAACACCATATATTTT. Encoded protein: CASSARDSRAGNTIYF.